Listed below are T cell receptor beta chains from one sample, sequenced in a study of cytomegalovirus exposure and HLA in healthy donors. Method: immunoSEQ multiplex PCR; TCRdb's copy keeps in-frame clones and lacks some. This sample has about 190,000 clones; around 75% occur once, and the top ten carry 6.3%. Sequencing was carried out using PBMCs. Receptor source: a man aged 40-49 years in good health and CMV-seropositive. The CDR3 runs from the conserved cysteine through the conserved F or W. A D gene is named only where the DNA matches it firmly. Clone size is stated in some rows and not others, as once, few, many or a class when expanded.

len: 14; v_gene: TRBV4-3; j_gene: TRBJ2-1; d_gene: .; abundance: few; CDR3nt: TGCGCCAGCAGCCAGCGGGCGACCTACAATGAGCAGTTCTTC; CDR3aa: CASSQRATYNEQFF
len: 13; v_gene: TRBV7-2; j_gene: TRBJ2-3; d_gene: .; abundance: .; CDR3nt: TGTGCCAGCAGCTCGAGTCGGGCAGATACGCAGTATTTT; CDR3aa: CASSSSRADTQYF
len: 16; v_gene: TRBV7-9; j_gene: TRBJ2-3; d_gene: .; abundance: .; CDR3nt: TGTGCCAGCAGCTTAGGGGTTACAGTGCGAACAGATACGCAGTATTTT; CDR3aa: CASSLGVTVRTDTQYF
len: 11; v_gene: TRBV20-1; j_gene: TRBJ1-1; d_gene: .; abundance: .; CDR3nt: TGCAGTGCCCCAGGCGCCGACCGTGCTTTCTTT; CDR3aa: CSAPGADRAFF
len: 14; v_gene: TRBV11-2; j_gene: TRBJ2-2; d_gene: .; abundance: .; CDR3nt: TGTGCCAGCAGCTTAGGGGACTTCACCGGGGAGCTGTTTTTT; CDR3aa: CASSLGDFTGELFF
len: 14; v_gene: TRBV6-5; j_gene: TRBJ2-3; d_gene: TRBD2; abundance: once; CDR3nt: TGTGCCAGCACCTCGGGACTAGCGGTCTCTACGCAGTATTTT; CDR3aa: CASTSGLAVSTQYF
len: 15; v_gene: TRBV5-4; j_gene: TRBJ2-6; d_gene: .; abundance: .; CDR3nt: TGTGCCAGCAGCTTGGCCAGGGCTGGGGCCAACGTCCTGACTTTC; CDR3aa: CASSLARAGANVLTF
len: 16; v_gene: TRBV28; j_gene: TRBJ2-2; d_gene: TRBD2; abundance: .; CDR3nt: TGTGCCAGCAGTTCCCCTCGAGCGGGGGGCACCGGGGAGCTGTTTTTT; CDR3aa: CASSSPRAGGTGELFF
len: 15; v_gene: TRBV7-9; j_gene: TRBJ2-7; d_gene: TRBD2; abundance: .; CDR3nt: TGTTCCAGCAGCACGGGACTAGCGGGGGCCTTGGAGCAGTACTTC; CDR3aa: CSSSTGLAGALEQYF
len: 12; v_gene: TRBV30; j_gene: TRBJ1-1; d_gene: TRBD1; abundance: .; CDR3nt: TGTGCCTGGAGGGGACAGGATACTGAAGCTTTCTTT; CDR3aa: CAWRGQDTEAFF
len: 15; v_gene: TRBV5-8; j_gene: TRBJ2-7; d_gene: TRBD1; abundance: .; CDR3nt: TGTGCCAGCAGCTTGGGACAGGGGAGCTCCTACGAGCAGTACTTC; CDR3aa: CASSLGQGSSYEQYF
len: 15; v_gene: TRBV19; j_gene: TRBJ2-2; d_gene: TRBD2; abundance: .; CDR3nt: TGTGCCAGCTTCAGACTAGCGGGGGGGACCGGGGAGCTGTTTTTT; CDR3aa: CASFRLAGGTGELFF
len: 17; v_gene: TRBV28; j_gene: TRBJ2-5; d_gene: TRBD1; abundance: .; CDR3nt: TGTGCCAGCAGTTTATCGAATGGACAGGGGGGGAAAGAGACCCAGTACTTC; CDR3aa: CASSLSNGQGGKETQYF
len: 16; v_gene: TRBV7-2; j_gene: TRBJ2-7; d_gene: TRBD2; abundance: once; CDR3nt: TGTGCCAGCAGCTCCGGGACTAGCGGGGGACCCTACGAGCAGTACTTC; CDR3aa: CASSSGTSGGPYEQYF
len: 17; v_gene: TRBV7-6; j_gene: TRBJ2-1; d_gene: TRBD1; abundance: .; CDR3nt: TGTGCCAGCACCCGCTCCGCAGGGGGCTTAGAGTACAATGAGCAGTTCTTC; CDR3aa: CASTRSAGGLEYNEQFF
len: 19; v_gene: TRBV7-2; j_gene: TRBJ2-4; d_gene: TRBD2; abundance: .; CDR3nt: TGTGCCAGCAGCTTAGATAGGTTAGCGGGGGGGCTAGCCAAAAACATTCAGTACTTC; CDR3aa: CASSLDRLAGGLAKNIQYF
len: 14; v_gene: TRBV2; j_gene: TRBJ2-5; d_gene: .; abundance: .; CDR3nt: TGTGCCAGCAGTGGAGGCAGGGTTGGAGAGACCCAGTACTTC; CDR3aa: CASSGGRVGETQYF
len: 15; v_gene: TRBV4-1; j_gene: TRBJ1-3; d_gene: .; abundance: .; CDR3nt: TGCGCCAGCAGCCCGATGTGGGGCGAAGGAAACACCATATATTTT; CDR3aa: CASSPMWGEGNTIYF
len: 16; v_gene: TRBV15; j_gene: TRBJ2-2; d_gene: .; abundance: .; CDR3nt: TGTGCCACCAGCAGAGAAACAGGGTTCGACACCGGGGAGCTGTTTTTT; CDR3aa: CATSRETGFDTGELFF
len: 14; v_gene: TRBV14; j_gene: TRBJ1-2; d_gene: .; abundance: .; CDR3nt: TGTGCCAGCAGCCAAGACAGGGCGGACTATGGCTACACCTTC; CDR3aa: CASSQDRADYGYTF
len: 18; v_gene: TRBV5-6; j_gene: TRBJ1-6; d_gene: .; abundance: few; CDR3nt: TGTGCCAGCAGCTTTTATCCAGTGGACAGCTCCTATAATTCACCCCTCCACTTT; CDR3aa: CASSFYPVDSSYNSPLHF
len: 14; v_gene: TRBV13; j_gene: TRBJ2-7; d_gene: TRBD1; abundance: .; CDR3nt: TGTGCCAGCAGCGCCCAACAGGGGTTTTACGAGCAGTACTTC; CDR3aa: CASSAQQGFYEQYF
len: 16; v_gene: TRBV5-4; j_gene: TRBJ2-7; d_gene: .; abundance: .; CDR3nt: TGTGCCAGCAGCCCCTCCACTGGATGGATCGGGGACGAGCAGTACTTC; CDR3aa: CASSPSTGWIGDEQYF
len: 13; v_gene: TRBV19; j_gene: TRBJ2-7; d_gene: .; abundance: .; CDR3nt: TGTGCCAGTAGCGACACAGGGTTTCGGGAGCAGTACTTC; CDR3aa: CASSDTGFREQYF
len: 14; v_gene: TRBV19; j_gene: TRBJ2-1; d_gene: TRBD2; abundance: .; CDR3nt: TGTGCCACCTCCACTAGCGGGAACTACAATGAGCAGTTCTTC; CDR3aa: CATSTSGNYNEQFF
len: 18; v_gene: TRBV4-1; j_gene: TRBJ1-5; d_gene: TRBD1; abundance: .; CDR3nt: TGCGCCAGCAGCCACAGACAGGGGGAGGGGTATAGCAATCAGCCCCAGCATTTT; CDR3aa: CASSHRQGEGYSNQPQHF
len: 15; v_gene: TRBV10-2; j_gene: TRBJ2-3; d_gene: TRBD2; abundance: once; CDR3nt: TGCGCCAGCAGTGGGCTAGCGGGGGAAACAGATACGCAGTATTTT; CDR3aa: CASSGLAGETDTQYF
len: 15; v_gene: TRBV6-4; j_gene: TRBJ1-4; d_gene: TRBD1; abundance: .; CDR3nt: TGTGCCAGCAGTGCCGTAGACAGGGGAGACGAAAAACTGTTTTTT; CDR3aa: CASSAVDRGDEKLFF
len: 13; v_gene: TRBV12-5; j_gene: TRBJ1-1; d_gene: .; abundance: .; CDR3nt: .; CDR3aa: CASGFGSGTGEVF
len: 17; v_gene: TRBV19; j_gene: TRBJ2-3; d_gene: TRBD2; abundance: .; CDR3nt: TGTGCCAGTAGTACCCTAGCGGGGGGGCCTGGGACAGATACGCAGTATTTT; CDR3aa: CASSTLAGGPGTDTQYF
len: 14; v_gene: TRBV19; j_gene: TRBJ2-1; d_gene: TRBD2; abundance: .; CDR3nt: TGTGCCAGTAGTAGGGCTAGCGGGTACAATGAGCAGTTCTTC; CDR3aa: CASSRASGYNEQFF
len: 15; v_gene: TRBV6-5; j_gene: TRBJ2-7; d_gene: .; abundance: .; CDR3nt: TGTGCCAGCACTCCCACGAGGGGGAATCCTTTCGAGCAGTACTTC; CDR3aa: CASTPTRGNPFEQYF
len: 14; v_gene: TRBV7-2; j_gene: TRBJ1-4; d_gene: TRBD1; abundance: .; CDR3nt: TGTGCCAGTCAAAGGGGCAGGGGGCTCGAAAAACTGTTTTTT; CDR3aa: CASQRGRGLEKLFF
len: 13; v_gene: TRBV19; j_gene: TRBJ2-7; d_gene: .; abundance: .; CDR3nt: TGTGCCAGTAGTCCCTCGGGGGCCTACGAGCAGTACTTC; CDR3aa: CASSPSGAYEQYF
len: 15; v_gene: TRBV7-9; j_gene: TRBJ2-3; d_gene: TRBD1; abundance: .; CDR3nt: TGTTCCAGCAGCTTAGCGCAGGGGGCGGAAGATACGCAGTATTTT; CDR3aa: CSSSLAQGAEDTQYF
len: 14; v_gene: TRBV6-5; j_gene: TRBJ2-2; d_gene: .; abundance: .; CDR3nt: TGTGCCACGGGGGGCGGGGGCGGTACCGGGGAGCTGTTTTTT; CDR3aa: CATGGGGGTGELFF
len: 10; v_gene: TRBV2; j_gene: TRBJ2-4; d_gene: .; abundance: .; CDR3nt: TGTGCCAGCATGGGACAAAGCGGGTACTTC; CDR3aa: CASMGQSGYF